The 9 T cell receptor beta chains below were found in one sample sequenced in a study of control samples from healthy donors and cancer patients. The data were produced by immunoSEQ multiplex PCR, yet TCRdb's version contains in-frame clones alone and is incomplete. The sample has 100,000 to 110,000 clones; roughly 87% are singletons. The sequencing input was blood. The origin of the receptors is a woman between 50 and 59 years old in good health.

The genes are TRBV7-4 and TRBJ2-5; possible D gene TRBD2, 6 bases. The CDR3 has 16 residues. Germline V gene sequence: CDR1 SGHVT, CDR2 SQSDAQ. V gave up 0 bases and J gave up 5 bases, with 16 bases separating them. CDR3 in DNA: TGTGCCAGCAGCTTAGCGCAGAACCCAGGGAGGGAGACCCAGTACTTC. Translating it yields CASSLAQNPGRETQYF.

The chain employs TRBV12-3 or TRBV12-4 and TRBJ2-1, with a weak D call TRBD2 (5 bases). This CDR3 contains 13 residues. V was clipped by 6 bases and J by 5 bases, with 11 bases between them. CDR3 DNA: TGTGCCAGCAGGCTGGACGGGAACAATGAGCAGTTCTTC. It codes for CASRLDGNNEQFF.

The chain recombines TRBV5-1 with TRBJ2-1; D is unclear. The CDR3 covers 15 residues. CDR1 SGHRS and CDR2 YFSETQ come from the germline V gene. Between the trimmed V and J ends, which lost 1 base and 1 base, there was a span of 9 bases. The CDR3: CASSLFTGSYNEQFF. The DNA of the CDR3 is TGCGCCAGCAGCTTGTTTACGGGTTCCTACAATGAGCAGTTCTTC.

This clone was seen ten or more times. The chain combines TRBV18 with TRBJ2-2, with 7 positions matching TRBD1. Germline V gene sequence: CDR1 KGHSH, CDR2 LQKENI. CDR3 length: 16 residues. V was pared by 1 base and J by 5 bases, with 7 bases of the junction left unmatched. In DNA form, the CDR3 reads TGTGCCAGCTCACCACAAGGGGGCTTTGGGACCGGGGAGCTGTTTTTT. This translates into CASSPQGGFGTGELFF.

CDR3 bases: TGTGCCAGCAGCCGGGACAGGGGAAGGGGGTATGGCTACACCTTC. This sequence encodes CASSRDRGRGYGYTF. V and J are TRBV6-5 and TRBJ1-2; 10 bases fit TRBD1. The length of the CDR3 is 15 residues. The trim removed 6 bases at V and 5 bases at J, leaving 9 bases unmatched. Germline CDR1 and CDR2: MNHEY and SVGAGI.

The chain links TRBV3-1 (or the pseudogene TRBV3-2) to TRBJ2-5; tentatively, D is TRBD1 or TRBD2 (6 bases each). V was clipped by 1 base and J by 5 bases, with 14 bases between them. Germline assignment: CDR1 LGHDT and CDR2 YNNKEL (reference sequence). There are 15 residues in the CDR3. The CDR3 loop reads CASSQVFGGLETQYF. The CDR3 DNA reads as TGTGCCAGCAGCCAAGTGTTCGGGGGCTTGGAGACCCAGTACTTC.

This clone was observed at least ten times. The chain has TRBV6-2 or TRBV6-3 and TRBJ2-2, with TRBD2 matching over 12 bases. Germline V gene data show CDR1 as MNHEY and CDR2 as SVGEGT. The CDR3 extends over 16 amino acids. V lost 2 bases and J lost 6; bases outside the gene matches: 4. The CDR3 sequence is CASSYLAGGPAGELFF. DNA for the CDR3: TGTGCCAGCAGTTACCTAGCGGGAGGGCCCGCCGGGGAGCTGTTTTTT.

J is TRBJ1-1 and V is TRBV5-1, with D possibly being TRBD1 (5 bases). The CDR3 is 17 amino acids. Trimming pared 4 bases from V and 6 bases from J, leaving 25 bases between. The germline V gene has CDR1 SGHRS and CDR2 YFSETQ. CDR3 residues: CASSLWGSGELLAEAFF. The DNA of the CDR3 is TGCGCCAGCAGCCTGTGGGGATCGGGGGAACTGCTCGCTGAAGCTTTCTTT.

The chain joins TRBV7-9 to TRBJ1-2; no clear D. The germline CDR1 and CDR2 sequences are SEHNR and FQNEAQ (reference sequence). CDR3 length: 14 amino acids. The V end was cut by 2 bases, the J end by 2 bases, with 9 bases between. CDR3 residues: CASSLFQTNYGYTF. The CDR3 nucleotides are TGTGCCAGCAGCTTATTTCAGACCAACTATGGCTACACCTTC.